The clone carrying this TCR beta chain was recorded many times. Its specificity is unknown. Trimming left V 5 bases short and J 2 bases short, with 17 bases between. The CDR3 contains 16 residues. Germline CDR1 reads SEHNR; CDR2 reads FQNEAQ (reference sequence). Sequencing libraries of naive CD8 cells derived from around 20,000 to 990,000 sorted cells with 10%, 30% or 50% RNA. For naive CD8 T cells, sorting used the CD8+CD4-CCR7+CD45RA+ phenotype. TCRdb used MiXCR to reprocess the PCR reads, holding one entry per CDR3 protein. Of around 470,000 distinct CDR3 sequences listed, 20% to 25% are singletons. The data derive from a study of molecular identifiers for immune sequencing clone quantification. Findings and caveats of the study: Amid 750,000 to 1,000,000 naive cells, spiked Jurkat TCR RNA from one cell was reportedly still detectable. Under 1% of molecules in naive cells, but over 99% of effector molecules, belonged to clones above 20 RNA copies.

V usage is TRBV7-9 and J usage is TRBJ2-3; perhaps TRBD1 as D (5 bases). The source of this sequence is a human donor in good health. Some libraries in this study had Jurkat cell RNA spiked in. Sequenced material: naive CD8+ T cells from blood, with Jurkat cell RNA spiked in. As for subset: FACS-sorted CD8+CD4-CCR7+CD45RA+ naive T cells. CDR3 in DNA: TGTGCCAGCAGCCTCTTGACAGCTCCCGCCACAGATACGCAGTATTTT. This encodes CASSLLTAPATDTQYF.